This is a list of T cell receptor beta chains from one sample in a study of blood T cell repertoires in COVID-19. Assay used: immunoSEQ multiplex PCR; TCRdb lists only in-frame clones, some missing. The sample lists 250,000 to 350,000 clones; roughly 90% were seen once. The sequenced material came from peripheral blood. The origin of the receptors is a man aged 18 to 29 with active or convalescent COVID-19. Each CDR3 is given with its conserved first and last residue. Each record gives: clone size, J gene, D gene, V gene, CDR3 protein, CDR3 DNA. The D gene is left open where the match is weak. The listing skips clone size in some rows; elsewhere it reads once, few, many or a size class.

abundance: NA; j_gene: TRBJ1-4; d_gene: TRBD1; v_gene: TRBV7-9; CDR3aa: CASSQTGGSLYNEKLFF; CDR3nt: TGTGCCAGCAGCCAAACAGGGGGGTCTTTATATAATGAAAAACTGTTTTTT
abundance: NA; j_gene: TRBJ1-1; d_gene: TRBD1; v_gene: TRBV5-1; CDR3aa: CASSPLYRDRVTPEAFF; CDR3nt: TGCGCCAGCAGCCCCCTCTACCGGGACAGGGTGACACCGGAAGCTTTCTTT
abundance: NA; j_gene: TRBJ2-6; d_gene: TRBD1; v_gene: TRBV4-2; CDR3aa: CASSQRQGALNAGANVLTF; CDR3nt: TGTGCCAGCAGCCAGAGACAGGGGGCACTTAATGCTGGGGCCAACGTCCTGACTTTC
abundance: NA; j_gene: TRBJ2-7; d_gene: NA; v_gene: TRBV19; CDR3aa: CASSIGTNTYEQYF; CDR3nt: TGTGCCAGTAGTATCGGGACAAACACCTACGAGCAGTACTTC
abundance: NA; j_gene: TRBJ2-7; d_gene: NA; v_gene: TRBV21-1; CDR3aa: CASSKVGTGLDEQYF; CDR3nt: TGTGCCAGCAGCAAAGTGGGGACAGGGCTCGACGAGCAGTACTTC
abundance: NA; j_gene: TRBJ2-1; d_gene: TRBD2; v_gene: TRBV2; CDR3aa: CASRKLAGGPGEQFF; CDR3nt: TGTGCCAGCAGAAAACTAGCGGGGGGCCCTGGTGAGCAGTTCTTC
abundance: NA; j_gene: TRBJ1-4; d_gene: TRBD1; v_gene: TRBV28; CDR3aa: CASSLGQVVVEKLFF; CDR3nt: TGTGCCAGCAGTCTCGGACAGGTTGTGGTGGAAAAACTGTTTTTT
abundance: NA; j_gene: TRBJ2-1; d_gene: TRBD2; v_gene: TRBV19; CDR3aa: CASSLDSSGGANEQFF; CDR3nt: TGTGCCAGTAGTCTCGACTCTAGCGGGGGGGCCAATGAGCAGTTCTTC
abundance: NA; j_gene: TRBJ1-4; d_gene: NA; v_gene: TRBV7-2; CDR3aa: CASSPYHREKLFF; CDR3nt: TGTGCCAGCAGCCCCTACCACAGGGAAAAACTGTTTTTT
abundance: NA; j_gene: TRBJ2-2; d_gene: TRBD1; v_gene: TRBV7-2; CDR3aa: CASRPGTVNTGELFF; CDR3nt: TGTGCCAGCAGACCCGGGACAGTGAACACCGGGGAGCTGTTTTTT
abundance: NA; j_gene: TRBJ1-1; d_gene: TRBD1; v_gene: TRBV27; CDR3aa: CASSLGQEGGTEAFF; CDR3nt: TGTGCCAGCAGTTTAGGACAGGAAGGTGGCACTGAAGCTTTCTTT
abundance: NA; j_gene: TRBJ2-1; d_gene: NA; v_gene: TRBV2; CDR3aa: CASSESGRYNEQFF; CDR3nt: TGTGCCAGCAGTGAGAGTGGGCGTTACAATGAGCAGTTCTTC
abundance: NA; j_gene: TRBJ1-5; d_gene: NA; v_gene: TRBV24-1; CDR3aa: CATSDLRASNQPQHF; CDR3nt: TGTGCCACCAGTGATTTGCGAGCTAGCAATCAGCCCCAGCATTTT
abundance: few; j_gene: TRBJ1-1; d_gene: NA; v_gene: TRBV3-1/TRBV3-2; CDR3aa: CASSQDSWSRSRVAFF; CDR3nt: TGTGCCAGCAGCCAAGATTCCTGGAGCCGCTCTCGTGTAGCTTTCTTT
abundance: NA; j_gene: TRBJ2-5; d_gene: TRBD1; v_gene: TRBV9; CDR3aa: CASSDYRGETQYF; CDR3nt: TGTGCCAGCAGCGACTACAGGGGGGAGACCCAGTACTTC
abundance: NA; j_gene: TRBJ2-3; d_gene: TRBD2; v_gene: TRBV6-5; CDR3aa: CASTPGLAGSDTQYF; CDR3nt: TGTGCCAGCACTCCGGGTCTAGCGGGATCGGATACGCAGTATTTT
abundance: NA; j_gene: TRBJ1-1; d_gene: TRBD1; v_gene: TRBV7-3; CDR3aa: CASSLTPGQGLTEAFF; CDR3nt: TGTGCCAGCAGCTTAACCCCAGGACAGGGGCTTACTGAAGCTTTCTTT
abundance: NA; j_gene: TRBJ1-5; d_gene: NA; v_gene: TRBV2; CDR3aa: CASSDSSGYSNQPQHF; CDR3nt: TGTGCCAGCAGTGATTCGTCGGGGTATAGCAATCAGCCCCAGCATTTT
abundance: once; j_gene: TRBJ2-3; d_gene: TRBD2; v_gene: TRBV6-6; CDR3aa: CASSHTAGAISTDTQYF; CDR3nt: TGTGCCAGCAGTCACACAGCGGGGGCCATTAGCACAGATACGCAGTATTTT
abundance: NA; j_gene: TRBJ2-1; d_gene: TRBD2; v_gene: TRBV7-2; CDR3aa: CASSLVTGGLNEQFF; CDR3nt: TGTGCCAGCAGCTTAGTGACGGGAGGATTGAATGAGCAGTTCTTC
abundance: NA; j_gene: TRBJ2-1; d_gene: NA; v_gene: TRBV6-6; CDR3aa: CASGSQGPYNEQFF; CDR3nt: TGTGCCAGCGGCTCCCAGGGGCCCTACAATGAGCAGTTCTTC
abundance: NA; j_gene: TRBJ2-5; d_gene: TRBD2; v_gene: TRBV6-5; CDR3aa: CASSSTWRGAGETQYF; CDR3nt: TGTGCCAGCAGTTCCACCTGGCGGGGGGCGGGAGAGACCCAGTACTTC